The TCR beta chain under discussion was sequenced for a study of Tregs in tolerant kidney transplant recipients. Study results and limitations: Findings come from small patient numbers and require larger validation. Tolerant patients' donor-specific Tregs expanded beyond overall Tregs, suggesting antigen-driven growth.

Data came from immunoSEQ multiplex PCR; TCRdb stores just in-frame clones and leaves some out. The repertoire table contains 25,000 to 40,000 clones. Comments on this clone: Its target is unknown. The CDR3 extends 3 residues past the end of the read, so its final part is completed from the germline J gene.

Recipients received nonmyeloablative bone marrow transplants from related graft donors, with transient mixed chimerism. This CDR3 has 15 residues. Trimming left V 4 bases short and J 5 bases short, with 14 bases between. The germline V gene encodes CDR1 MNHNS and CDR2 SASEGT. This TCR was recovered from a human patient who received a combined kidney and bone marrow transplant. The graft donor may account for some of the T cells. Source: CD4+ T cells from blood (PBMCs), taken 24 months after the transplant. The V gene is TRBV6-1, the J gene TRBJ1-4; D perhaps matches TRBD1 (5 bases). The CDR3 loop is CASSGRGTGNEKLFF. The part of the CDR3 DNA that was read is TGTGCCAGCAGTGGGCGGGGGACGGGGAATGAAAAA.